This T cell receptor delta chain was captured by sequencing in a study of γδ T cells in repeated Plasmodium falciparum infection. Trimming cost V 2 bases and J 2 bases, with 24 bases left between them. From germline, CDR1 is TSWWSYY and CDR2 QGS. There are 19 residues in the CDR3. This clone appeared a few times. TCRdb reanalysed the multiplex PCR reads with CATT. This table has 45,000 to 50,000 delta-chain clones, around 1.6% appearing once. Bulk repertoires came from Vgamma9/Vdelta2+ or Vdelta2-negative gammadelta T cells flow-sorted from PBMC. This receptor was identified in a pool of human donors (malaria-infected and uninfected, not separated). Material: gamma-delta T cells from blood. The rearrangement links TRDV1 to TRDJ1; D is perhaps TRDD3 (5 bases). The J gene, missing from TCRdb, was assigned here through DNA to germline matching. Written as DNA, the CDR3 is TGTGCTCTTGGGGAAAGGGGCCCTGTTCGGGTACTGGCAACCGATAAACTCATCTTT. Translating gives CALGERGPVRVLATDKLIF.